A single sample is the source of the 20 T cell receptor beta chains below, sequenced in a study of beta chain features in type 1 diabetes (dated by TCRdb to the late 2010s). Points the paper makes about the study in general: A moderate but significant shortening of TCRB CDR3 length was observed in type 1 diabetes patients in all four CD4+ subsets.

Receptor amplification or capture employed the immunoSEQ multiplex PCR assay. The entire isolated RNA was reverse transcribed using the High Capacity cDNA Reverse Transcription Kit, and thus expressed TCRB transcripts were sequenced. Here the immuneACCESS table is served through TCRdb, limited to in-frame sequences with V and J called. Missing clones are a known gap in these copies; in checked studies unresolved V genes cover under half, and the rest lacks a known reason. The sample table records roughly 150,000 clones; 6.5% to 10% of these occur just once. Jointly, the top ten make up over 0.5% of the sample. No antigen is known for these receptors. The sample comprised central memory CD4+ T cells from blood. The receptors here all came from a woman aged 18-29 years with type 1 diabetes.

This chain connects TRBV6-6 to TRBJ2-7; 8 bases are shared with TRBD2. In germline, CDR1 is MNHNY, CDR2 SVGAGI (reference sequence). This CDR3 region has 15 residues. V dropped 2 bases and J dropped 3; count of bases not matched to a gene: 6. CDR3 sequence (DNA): TGTGCCAGCAGTTACACGCGGGAGGACCTCTACGAGCAGTACTTC. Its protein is CASSYTREDLYEQYF.

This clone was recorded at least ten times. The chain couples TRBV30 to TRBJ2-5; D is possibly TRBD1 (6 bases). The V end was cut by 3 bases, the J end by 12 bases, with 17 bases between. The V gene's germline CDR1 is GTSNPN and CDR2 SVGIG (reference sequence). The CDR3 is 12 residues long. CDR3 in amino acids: CAWSPTDSGKYF. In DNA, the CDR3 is TGTGCCTGGAGCCCGACGGACAGTGGGAAGTACTTC. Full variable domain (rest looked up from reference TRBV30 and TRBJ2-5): SQTIHQWPATLVQPVGSPLSLECTVEGTSNPNLYWYRQAAGRGLQLLFYSVGIGQISSEVPQNLSASRPQDRQFILSSKKLLLSDSGFYLCAWSPTDSGKYFGPGTRLLVL.

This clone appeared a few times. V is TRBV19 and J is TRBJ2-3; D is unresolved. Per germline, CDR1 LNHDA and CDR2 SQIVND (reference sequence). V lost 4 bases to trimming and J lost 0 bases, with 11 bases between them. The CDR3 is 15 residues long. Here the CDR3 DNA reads TGTGCCAGTAGTACTACTACCTCTAGCACAGATACGCAGTATTTT. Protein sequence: CASSTTTSSTDTQYF. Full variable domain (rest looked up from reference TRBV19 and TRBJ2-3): DGGITQSPKYLFRKEGQNVTLSCEQNLNHDAMYWYRQDPGQGLRLIYYSQIVNDFQKGDIAEGYSVSREKKESFPLTVTSAQKNPTAFYLCASSTTTSSTDTQYFGPGTRLTVL.

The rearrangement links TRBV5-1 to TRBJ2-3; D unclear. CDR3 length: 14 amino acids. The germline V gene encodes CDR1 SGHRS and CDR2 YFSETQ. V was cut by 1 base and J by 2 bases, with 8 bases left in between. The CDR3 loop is CASSLSGDTDTQYF. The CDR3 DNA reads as TGCGCCAGCAGCTTGAGTGGAGACACAGATACGCAGTATTTT.

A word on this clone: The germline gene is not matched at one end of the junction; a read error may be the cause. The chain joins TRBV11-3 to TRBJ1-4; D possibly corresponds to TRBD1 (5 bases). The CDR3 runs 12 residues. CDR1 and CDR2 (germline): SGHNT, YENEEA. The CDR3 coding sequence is TGTGCCAGCAGCTCCCTGGACCAGGGTAGATCTTTT. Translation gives CASSSLDQGRSF.

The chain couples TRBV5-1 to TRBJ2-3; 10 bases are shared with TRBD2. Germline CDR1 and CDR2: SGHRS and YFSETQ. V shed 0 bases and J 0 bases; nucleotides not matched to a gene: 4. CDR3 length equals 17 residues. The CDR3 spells CASSLAALAGSTDTQYF. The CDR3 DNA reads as TGCGCCAGCAGCTTGGCCGCACTAGCGGGAAGCACAGATACGCAGTATTTT. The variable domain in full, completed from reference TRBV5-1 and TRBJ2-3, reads KAGVTQTPRYLIKTRGQQVTLSCSPISGHRSVSWYQQTPGQGLQFLFEYFSETQRNKGNFPGRFSGRQFSNSRSEMNVSTLELGDSALYLCASSLAALAGSTDTQYFGPGTRLTVL.

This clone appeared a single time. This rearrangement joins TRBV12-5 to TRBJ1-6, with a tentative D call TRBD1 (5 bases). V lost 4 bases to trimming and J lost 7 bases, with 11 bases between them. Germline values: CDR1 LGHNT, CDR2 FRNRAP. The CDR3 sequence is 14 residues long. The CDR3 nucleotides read TGTGCTAGTGGTTCCGACAGTAACAATTCACCCCTCCACTTT. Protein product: CASGSDSNNSPLHF.

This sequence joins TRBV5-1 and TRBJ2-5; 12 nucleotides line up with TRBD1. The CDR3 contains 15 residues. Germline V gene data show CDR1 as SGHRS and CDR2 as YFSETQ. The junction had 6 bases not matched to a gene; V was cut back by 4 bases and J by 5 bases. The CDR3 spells CASSAGQGAGETQYF. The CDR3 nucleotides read TGCGCCAGCAGCGCGGGACAGGGGGCAGGGGAGACCCAGTACTTC.

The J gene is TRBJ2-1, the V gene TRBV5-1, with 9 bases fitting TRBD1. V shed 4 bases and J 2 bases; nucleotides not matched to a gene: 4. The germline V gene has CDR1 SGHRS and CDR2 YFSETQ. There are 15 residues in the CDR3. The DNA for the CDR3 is TGCGCCAGCAGCACTGGACAGGGGCCCTACAATGAGCAGTTCTTC. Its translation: CASSTGQGPYNEQFF.

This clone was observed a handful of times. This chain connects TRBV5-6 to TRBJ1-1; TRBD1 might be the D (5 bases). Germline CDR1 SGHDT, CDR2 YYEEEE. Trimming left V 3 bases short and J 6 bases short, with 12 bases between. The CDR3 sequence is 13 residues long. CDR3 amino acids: CASSSGWGAEAFF. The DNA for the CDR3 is TGTGCCAGCAGCTCTGGATGGGGGGCTGAAGCTTTCTTT.

The DNA for the CDR3 is TGTGCCAGCTCACCGGACCTTCGGGGCTACGAGCAGTACTTC. Amino acid sequence: CASSPDLRGYEQYF. V gene TRBV18 combines with J gene TRBJ2-7; D possibly corresponds to TRBD2 (5 bases). Germline V gives CDR1 KGHSH, CDR2 LQKENI. V was cut by 3 bases and J by 3 bases, with 12 bases left in between. The length of the CDR3 is 14 residues.

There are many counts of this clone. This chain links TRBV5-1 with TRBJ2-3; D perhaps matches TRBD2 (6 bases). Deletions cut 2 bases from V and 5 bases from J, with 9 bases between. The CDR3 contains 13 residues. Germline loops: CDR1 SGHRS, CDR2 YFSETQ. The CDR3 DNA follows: TGCGCCAGCAGCTTTCCGGGGGAAGATACGCAGTATTTT. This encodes CASSFPGEDTQYF.

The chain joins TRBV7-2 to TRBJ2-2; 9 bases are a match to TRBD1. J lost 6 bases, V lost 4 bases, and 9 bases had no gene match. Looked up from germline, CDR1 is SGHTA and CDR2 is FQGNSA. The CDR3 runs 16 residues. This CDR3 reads CASSSQGANRAGELFF. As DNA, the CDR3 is TGTGCCAGCAGCTCACAGGGGGCGAATAGGGCCGGGGAGCTGTTTTTT. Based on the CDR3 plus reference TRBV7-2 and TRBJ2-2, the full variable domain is GAGVSQSPSNKVTEKGKDVELRCDPISGHTALYWYRQSLGQGLEFLIYFQGNSAPDKSGLPSDRFSAERTGGSVSTLTIQRTQQEDSAVYLCASSSQGANRAGELFFGEGSRLTVL.

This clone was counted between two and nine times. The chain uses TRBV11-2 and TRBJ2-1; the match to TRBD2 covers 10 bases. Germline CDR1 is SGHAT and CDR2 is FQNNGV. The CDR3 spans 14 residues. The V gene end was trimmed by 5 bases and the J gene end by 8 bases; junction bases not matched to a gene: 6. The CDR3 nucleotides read TGTGCCAGCAGCCCTAGCGGGAGTTTGTATGAGCAGTTCTTC. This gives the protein CASSPSGSLYEQFF. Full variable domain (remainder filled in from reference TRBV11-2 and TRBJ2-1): EAGVAQSPRYKIIEKRQSVAFWCNPISGHATLYWYQQILGQGPKLLIQFQNNGVVDDSQLPKDRFSAERLKGVDSTLKIQPAKLEDSAVYLCASSPSGSLYEQFFGPGTRLTVL.

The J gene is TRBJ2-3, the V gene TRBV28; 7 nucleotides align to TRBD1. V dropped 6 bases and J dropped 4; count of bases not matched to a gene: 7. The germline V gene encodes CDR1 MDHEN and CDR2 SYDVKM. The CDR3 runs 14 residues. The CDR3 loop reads CASRATGAADTQYF. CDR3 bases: TGTGCCAGCAGAGCTACAGGGGCTGCAGATACGCAGTATTTT.

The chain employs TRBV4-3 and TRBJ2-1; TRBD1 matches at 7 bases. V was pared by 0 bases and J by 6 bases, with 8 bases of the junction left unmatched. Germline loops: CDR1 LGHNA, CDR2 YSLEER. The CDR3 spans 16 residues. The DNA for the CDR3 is TGCGCCAGCAGCCAAGATATGACAGGGCGAAGCAATGAGCAGTTCTTC. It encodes CASSQDMTGRSNEQFF.

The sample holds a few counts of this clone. Here the CDR3 reads CASRSPDRNQETQYF. The DNA of the CDR3 is TGTGCCAGCCGATCACCGGACAGGAACCAAGAGACCCAGTACTTC. The genes are TRBV6-1 and TRBJ2-5; 7 nucleotides line up with TRBD1. CDR1 MNHNS and CDR2 SASEGT come from the germline V gene. CDR3 length equals 15 residues. V lost 8 bases to trimming and J lost 0 bases; unmatched junction nucleotides: 9.

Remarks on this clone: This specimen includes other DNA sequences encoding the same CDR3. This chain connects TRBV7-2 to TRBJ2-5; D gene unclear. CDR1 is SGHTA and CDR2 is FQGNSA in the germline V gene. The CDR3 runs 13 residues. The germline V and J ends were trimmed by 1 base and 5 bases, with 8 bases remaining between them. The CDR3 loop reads CASSLDLRETQYF. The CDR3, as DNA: TGTGCCAGCAGCTTAGATCTCCGGGAGACCCAGTACTTC.

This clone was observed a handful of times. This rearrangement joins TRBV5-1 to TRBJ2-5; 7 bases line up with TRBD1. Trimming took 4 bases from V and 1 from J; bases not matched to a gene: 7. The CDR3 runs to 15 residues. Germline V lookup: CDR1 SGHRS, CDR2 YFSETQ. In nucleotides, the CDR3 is TGCGCCAGCAGCACTACAGGGGATGTCCAAGAGACCCAGTACTTC. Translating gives CASSTTGDVQETQYF. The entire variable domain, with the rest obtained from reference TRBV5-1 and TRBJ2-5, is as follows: KAGVTQTPRYLIKTRGQQVTLSCSPISGHRSVSWYQQTPGQGLQFLFEYFSETQRNKGNFPGRFSGRQFSNSRSEMNVSTLELGDSALYLCASSTTGDVQETQYFGPGTRLLVL.

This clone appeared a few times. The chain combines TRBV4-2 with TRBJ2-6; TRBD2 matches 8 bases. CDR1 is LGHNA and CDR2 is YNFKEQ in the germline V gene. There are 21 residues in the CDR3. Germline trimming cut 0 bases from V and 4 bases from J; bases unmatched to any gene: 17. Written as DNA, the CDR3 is TGTGCCAGCAGCCAAGATTTGACACGTCGTCTCGGGGGGGCCGGGGCCAACGTCCTGACTTTC. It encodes CASSQDLTRRLGGAGANVLTF.